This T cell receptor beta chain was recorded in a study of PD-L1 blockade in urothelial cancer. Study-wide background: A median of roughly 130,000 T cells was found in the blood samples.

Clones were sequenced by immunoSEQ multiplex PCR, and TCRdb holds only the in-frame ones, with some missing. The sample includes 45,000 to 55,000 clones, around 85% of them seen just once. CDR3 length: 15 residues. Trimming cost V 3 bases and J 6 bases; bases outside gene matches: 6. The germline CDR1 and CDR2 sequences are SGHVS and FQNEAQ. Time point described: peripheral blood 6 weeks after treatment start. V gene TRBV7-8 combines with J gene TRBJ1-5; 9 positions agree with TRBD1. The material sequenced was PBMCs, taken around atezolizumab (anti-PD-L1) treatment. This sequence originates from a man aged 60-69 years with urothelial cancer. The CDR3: CASSFRTGAGQPQHF. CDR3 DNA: TGTGCCAGCAGCTTTAGGACAGGGGCCGGTCAGCCCCAGCATTTT.